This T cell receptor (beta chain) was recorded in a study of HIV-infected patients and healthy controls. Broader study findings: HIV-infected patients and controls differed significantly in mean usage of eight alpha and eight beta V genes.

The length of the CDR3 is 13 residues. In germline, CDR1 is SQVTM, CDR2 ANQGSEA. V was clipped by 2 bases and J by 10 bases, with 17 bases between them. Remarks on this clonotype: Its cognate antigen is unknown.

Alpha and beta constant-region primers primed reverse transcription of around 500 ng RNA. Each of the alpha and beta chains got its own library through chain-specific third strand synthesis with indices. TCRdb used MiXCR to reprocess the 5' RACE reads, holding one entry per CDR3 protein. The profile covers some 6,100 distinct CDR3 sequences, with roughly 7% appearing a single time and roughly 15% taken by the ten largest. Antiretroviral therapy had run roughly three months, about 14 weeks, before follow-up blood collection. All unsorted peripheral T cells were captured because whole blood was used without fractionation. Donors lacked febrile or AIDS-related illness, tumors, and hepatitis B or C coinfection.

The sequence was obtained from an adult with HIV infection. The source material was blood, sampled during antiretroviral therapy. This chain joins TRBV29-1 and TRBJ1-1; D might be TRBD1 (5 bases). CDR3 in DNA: TGCAGCGTTGAATCGGCTCCGGGGCGAGGAGCTTTCTTT. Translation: CSVESAPGRGAFF.